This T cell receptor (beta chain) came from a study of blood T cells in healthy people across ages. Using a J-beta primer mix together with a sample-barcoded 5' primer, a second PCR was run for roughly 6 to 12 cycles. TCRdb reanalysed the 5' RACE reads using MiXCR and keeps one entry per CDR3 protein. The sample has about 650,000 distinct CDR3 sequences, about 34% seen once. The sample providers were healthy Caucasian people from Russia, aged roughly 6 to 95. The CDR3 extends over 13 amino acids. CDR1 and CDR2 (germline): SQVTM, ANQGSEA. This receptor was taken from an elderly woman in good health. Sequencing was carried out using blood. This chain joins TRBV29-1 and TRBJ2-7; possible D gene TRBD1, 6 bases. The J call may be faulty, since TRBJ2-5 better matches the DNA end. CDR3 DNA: TGCAGCGTAAAGCCCGGACAGTCAGAGACCCAGTACTTC. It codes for CSVKPGQSETQYF.